One sample yielded the 24 T cell receptor beta chains listed below, sequenced in a study of T cell responses to AZD1222 COVID-19 vaccine. Using immunoSEQ multiplex PCR, the repertoire was profiled, and TCRdb retains in-frame clones only, with some absent. The table lists about 70,000 clones, around 90% of them singletons. This sample comprised peripheral blood, obtained 28 days after the second dose of the MenACWY control vaccine. These receptors all come from an adult who received the MenACWY meningococcal vaccine as a control.

The V call is TRBV18, the J call TRBJ1-2, with D hard to call. Trimming shortened V by 3 bases and J by 4 bases, and 21 bases separated the two germline ends. The CDR3 totals 17 residues. Germline lookup yields CDR1 KGHSH and CDR2 LQKENI. The CDR3, as DNA: TGTGCCAGCTCACCCGAGGTCACCCAGTCAGAGTTCTATGGCTACACCTTC. The encoded protein is CASSPEVTQSEFYGYTF.

V usage is TRBV7-8 and J usage is TRBJ1-1; D might be TRBD1 (5 bases). CDR3 size: 13 residues. Germline lookup yields CDR1 SGHVS and CDR2 FQNEAQ. V was shortened by 8 bases and J by 1 base, with 11 bases between the two germline ends. CDR3 in amino acids: CASSRTGNTEAFF. The CDR3 DNA reads as TGTGCCAGCTCTCGTACAGGGAACACTGAAGCTTTCTTT. Full variable domain (rest looked up from reference TRBV7-8 and TRBJ1-1): GAGVSQSPRYKVAKRGQDVALRCDPISGHVSLFWYQQALGQGPEFLTYFQNEAQLDKSGLPSDRFFAERPEGSVSTLKIQRTQQEDSAVYLCASSRTGNTEAFFGQGTRLTVV.

This chain links TRBV28 with TRBJ1-3; 12 bases agree with TRBD1. Germline CDR1 MDHEN, CDR2 SYDVKM. This CDR3 is 16 amino acids long. Trimming at V came to 6 bases and at J to 4 bases, leaving 7 bases not matched to a gene. CDR3 loop: CASSSPGQGAGNTIYF. DNA for the CDR3: TGTGCCAGCAGCTCTCCGGGACAGGGGGCGGGAAACACCATATATTTT.

CDR3 bases: TGTGCCAGCAGCTTAGCGTATGGGCTAGCCCTAAACAATGAGCAGTTCTTC. It encodes CASSLAYGLALNNEQFF. The chain uses TRBV7-9 and TRBJ2-1; perhaps TRBD2 as D (5 bases). Between the trimmed V and J ends, which lost 0 bases and 5 bases, there was a span of 17 bases. This CDR3 is 17 amino acids long. Germline V CDR1 and CDR2: SEHNR, FQNEAQ (reference sequence).

The chain joins TRBV5-1 to TRBJ1-1, with TRBD1 identical over 10 bases. CDR1 SGHRS and CDR2 YFSETQ come from the germline V gene. The CDR3 consists of 16 residues. V lost 0 bases to trimming and J lost 4 bases; unmatched junction nucleotides: 6. CDR3 region: CASSLGDRGFGTEAFF. In DNA form, the CDR3 reads TGCGCCAGCAGCTTGGGGGACAGGGGTTTCGGCACTGAAGCTTTCTTT.

This chain links TRBV5-5 with TRBJ2-7, with 9 bases fitting TRBD1. The CDR3 runs 17 residues. The V and J ends lost 2 bases and 0 bases, in that order; junction bases with no gene match: 9. Germline V gene sequence: CDR1 SGHKS, CDR2 YYEKEE (reference sequence). CDR3 sequence (DNA): TGTGCCAGCAGCTTCCGGGGACAGGGTGATAGCTCCTACGAGCAGTACTTC. Its translation: CASSFRGQGDSSYEQYF.

The chain recombines TRBV29-1 with TRBJ2-1, with D uncertain. Germline CDR1 reads SQVTM; CDR2 reads ANQGSEA. V was trimmed by 4 bases and J by 10 bases, leaving 14 bases between them. The CDR3 loop spans 12 amino acids. CDR3 sequence reads: CSVVFATREQFF. The CDR3 nucleotides read TGCAGCGTTGTGTTTGCGACTCGAGAGCAGTTCTTC.

The chain couples TRBV3-1 (or the pseudogene TRBV3-2) to TRBJ2-2, with TRBD2 matching over 8 bases. The germline gives CDR1 LGHDT, CDR2 YNNKEL (reference sequence). The CDR3 sequence is 19 residues long. V lost 4 bases, J lost 6 bases, and 19 bases stayed unmatched. The CDR3 sequence is CASSLLGLAGAGGPGELFF. CDR3 coding DNA: TGTGCCAGCAGCCTTTTGGGGCTAGCGGGCGCGGGGGGACCCGGGGAGCTGTTTTTT.

This clone was counted a few times. This chain connects TRBV4-3 to TRBJ1-6, with no clear D. V lost 0 bases to trimming and J lost 5 bases, with 14 bases between them. Germline-derived CDR1 and CDR2 are LGHNA and YSLEER. This CDR3 spans 17 amino acids. The CDR3: CASSQDRAGYNNSPLHF. CDR3 DNA sequence: TGCGCCAGCAGCCAAGATCGGGCAGGATACAATAATTCACCCCTCCACTTT.

The chain links TRBV29-1 to TRBJ2-2, with TRBD1 as a possible D gene (5 bases). Germline CDR1 and CDR2: SQVTM and ANQGSEA. The V end was cut by 2 bases, the J end by 1 base, with 11 bases between. There are 15 residues in the CDR3. The CDR3 is CSVERGDGNTGELFF. The CDR3 nucleotides are TGCAGCGTTGAAAGGGGCGATGGGAACACCGGGGAGCTGTTTTTT.

The chain employs TRBV4-3 and TRBJ2-7; tentative D call: TRBD2 (6 bases). Trimming shortened V by 2 bases and J by 3 bases, and 20 bases separated the two germline ends. Germline V gene data show CDR1 as LGHNA and CDR2 as YSLEER. This CDR3 spans 17 amino acids. CDR3 protein: CASSQTTGFGRSYEQYF. CDR3 in DNA: TGCGCCAGCAGCCAAACCACCGGGTTCGGGAGAAGCTACGAGCAGTACTTC.

The V call is TRBV9, the J call TRBJ1-2; 8 nucleotides match TRBD1. The CDR3 is 13 amino acids. Trimming cost V 3 bases and J 6 bases; bases outside gene matches: 4. Looked up from germline, CDR1 is SGDLS and CDR2 is YYNGEE. CDR3 sequence: CASSGQGLDGYTF. CDR3 coding DNA: TGTGCCAGCAGCGGACAGGGGTTGGATGGCTACACCTTC.

For the CDR3, the DNA is TGTGCCAGCAGGGTGGACAGGGATTCGAACACTGAAGCTTTCTTT. It specifies CASRVDRDSNTEAFF. The V call is TRBV6-5, the J call TRBJ1-1, with 8 bases identical to TRBD1. Trimming cost V 6 bases and J 1 base; bases outside gene matches: 7. Germline V gene data show CDR1 as MNHEY and CDR2 as SVGAGI. The CDR3 has 15 residues.

The chain uses TRBV5-5 and TRBJ1-2; 7 positions agree with TRBD1. Germline loops: CDR1 SGHKS, CDR2 YYEKEE (reference sequence). With 3 bases clipped from V and 4 bases from J, the junction kept 18 bases outside the gene matches. This CDR3 has 18 residues. CDR3 protein: CASSYRGGIGPSIYGYTF. CDR3 nucleotide sequence: TGTGCCAGCAGCTACAGGGGCGGGATAGGTCCATCCATCTATGGCTACACCTTC.

V and J are TRBV7-2 and TRBJ2-6; 7 bases fit TRBD1. This CDR3 spans 17 amino acids. V shed 1 base and J 1 base; nucleotides not matched to a gene: 4. Per the germline V gene, CDR1 is SGHTA and CDR2 is FQGNSA. The CDR3 sequence: CASSLVARGSGANVLTF. Here the CDR3 DNA reads TGTGCCAGCAGCTTAGTCGCCAGGGGGTCTGGGGCCAACGTCCTGACTTTC.

The chain joins TRBV5-4 to TRBJ1-4; 8 bases match TRBD1. The germline V gene encodes CDR1 SGHNT and CDR2 YYREEE (reference sequence). V lost 4 bases to trimming and J lost 6 bases; unmatched junction nucleotides: 5. This CDR3 region has 14 residues. The CDR3 DNA is TGTGCCAGCAGCCGCGGGACAGGCTATGAAAAACTGTTTTTT. It yields the protein CASSRGTGYEKLFF.

The chain is built from TRBV3-1 (or the pseudogene TRBV3-2) and TRBJ1-4, with D possibly matching TRBD1 (5 bases). Trimming cost V 4 bases and J 2 bases, with 17 bases left between them. Germline CDR1 reads LGHDT; CDR2 reads YNNKEL (reference sequence). The CDR3 sequence is 17 residues long. As DNA, the CDR3 is TGTGCCAGCAGCCTAGGACGGACACGGGGCACTAATGAAAAACTGTTTTTT. Encoded protein: CASSLGRTRGTNEKLFF.

This chain connects TRBV6-1 to TRBJ2-7, with D perhaps TRBD2 (9 bases). This CDR3 region has 18 residues. Trimming left V 4 bases short and J 4 bases short, with 26 bases between. Germline CDR1 and CDR2: MNHNS and SASEGT. CDR3 loop: CASSAGQGVLAGLYEQYF. The CDR3 region has the DNA TGTGCCAGCAGTGCCGGACAGGGTGTACTAGCGGGCCTTTACGAGCAGTACTTC.

J is TRBJ1-3 and V is TRBV5-6; D is ambiguous. Per the germline V gene, CDR1 is SGHDT and CDR2 is YYEEEE. There are 16 residues in the CDR3. V was pared by 4 bases and J by 4 bases, with 18 bases between. The CDR3 DNA reads as TGTGCCAGCAGCCCCGCCCTCGGCAAGGAGGGAAACACCATATATTTT. Protein sequence: CASSPALGKEGNTIYF. Full variable domain (remainder filled in from reference TRBV5-6 and TRBJ1-3): DAGVTQSPTHLIKTRGQQVTLRCSPKSGHDTVSWYQQALGQGPQFIFQYYEEEERQRGNFPDRFSGHQFPNYSSELNVNALLLGDSALYLCASSPALGKEGNTIYFGEGSWLTVV.

The chain links TRBV2 to TRBJ1-5; D is undetermined. This CDR3 is built from 14 residues. Germline V gene data show CDR1 as SNHLY and CDR2 as FYNNEI. Trimming shortened V by 5 bases and J by 3 bases, and 11 bases separated the two germline ends. The CDR3 bases are TGTGCCAGCAGTTTTAGGACGAACAATCAGCCCCAGCATTTT. Protein sequence: CASSFRTNNQPQHF.

This rearrangement joins TRBV24-1 to TRBJ2-1; D remains unclear. Germline CDR1 and CDR2: KGHDR and SFDVKD. Between the trimmed V and J ends, which lost 3 bases and 4 bases, there was a span of 15 bases. The CDR3 totals 16 residues. CDR3 DNA: TGTGCCACCAGTGATCGTCCCCTCGCCCATTACAATGAGCAGTTCTTC. The encoded protein is CATSDRPLAHYNEQFF.

J is TRBJ1-2 and V is TRBV7-2; D may be TRBD1 (5 bases). Germline lookup yields CDR1 SGHTA and CDR2 FQGNSA. The CDR3 loop spans 15 amino acids. V lost 3 bases to trimming and J lost 0 bases, with 11 bases between them. Written as DNA, the CDR3 is TGTGCCAGCAGCTTTTCGCAGGGAGCTAACTATGGCTACACCTTC. Residues: CASSFSQGANYGYTF. Full variable domain (missing parts from reference TRBV7-2 and TRBJ1-2): GAGVSQSPSNKVTEKGKDVELRCDPISGHTALYWYRQSLGQGLEFLIYFQGNSAPDKSGLPSDRFSAERTGGSVSTLTIQRTQQEDSAVYLCASSFSQGANYGYTFGSGTRLTVV.

The rearrangement joins TRBV15 to TRBJ1-6; no firm D call. Germline V gives CDR1 LNHNV, CDR2 YYDKDF (reference sequence). V was clipped by 5 bases and J by 7 bases, with 9 bases between them. CDR3 size: 13 residues. CDR3 residues: CATSPRQNSPLHF. The CDR3 DNA reads TGTGCCACCAGCCCCCGACAAAATTCACCCCTCCACTTT.

The CDR3 is CASSLGTGLETQYF. CDR3 DNA: TGTGCCAGCAGTTTAGGGACAGGGTTGGAGACCCAGTACTTC. The chain is built from TRBV27 and TRBJ2-5; 9 nucleotides match TRBD1. Trimming took 2 bases from V and 5 from J; bases not matched to a gene: 3. The CDR3 has 14 residues. Germline V CDR1 and CDR2: MNHEY, SMNVEV (reference sequence).